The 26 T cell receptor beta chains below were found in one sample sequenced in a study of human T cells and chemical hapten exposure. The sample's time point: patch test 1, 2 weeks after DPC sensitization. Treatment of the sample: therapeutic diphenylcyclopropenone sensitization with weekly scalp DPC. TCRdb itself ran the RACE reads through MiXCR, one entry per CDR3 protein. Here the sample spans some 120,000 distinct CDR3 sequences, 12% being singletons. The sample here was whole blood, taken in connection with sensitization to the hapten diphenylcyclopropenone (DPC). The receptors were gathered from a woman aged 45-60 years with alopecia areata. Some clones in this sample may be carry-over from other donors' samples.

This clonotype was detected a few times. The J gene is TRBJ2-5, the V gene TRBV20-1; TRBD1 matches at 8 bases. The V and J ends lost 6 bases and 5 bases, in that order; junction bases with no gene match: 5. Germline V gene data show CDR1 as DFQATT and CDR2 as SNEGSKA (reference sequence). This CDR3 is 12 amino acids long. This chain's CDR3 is CSATDRGETQYF. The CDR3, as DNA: TGCAGTGCAACAGACAGGGGCGAGACCCAGTACTTC.

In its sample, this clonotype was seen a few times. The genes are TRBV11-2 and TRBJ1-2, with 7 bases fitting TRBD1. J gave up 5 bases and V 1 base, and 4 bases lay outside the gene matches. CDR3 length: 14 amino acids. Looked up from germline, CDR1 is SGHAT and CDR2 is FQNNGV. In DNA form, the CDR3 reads TGTGCCAGCAGCTTAGCGGGACAGTCATATGGCTACACCTTC. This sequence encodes CASSLAGQSYGYTF.

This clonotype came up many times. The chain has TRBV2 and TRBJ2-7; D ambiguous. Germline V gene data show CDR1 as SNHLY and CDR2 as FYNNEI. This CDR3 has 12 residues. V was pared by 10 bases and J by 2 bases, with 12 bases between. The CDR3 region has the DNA TGTGCCACTGGGCCGGAGCCCTACGAGCAGTACTTC. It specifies CATGPEPYEQYF.

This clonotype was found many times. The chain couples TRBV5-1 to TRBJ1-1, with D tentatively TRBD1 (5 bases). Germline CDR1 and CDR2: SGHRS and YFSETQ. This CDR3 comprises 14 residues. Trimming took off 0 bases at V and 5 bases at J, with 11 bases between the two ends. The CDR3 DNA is TGCGCCAGCAGCTTGGGGCAGGGAAGGACTGAAGCTTTCTTT. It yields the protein CASSLGQGRTEAFF.

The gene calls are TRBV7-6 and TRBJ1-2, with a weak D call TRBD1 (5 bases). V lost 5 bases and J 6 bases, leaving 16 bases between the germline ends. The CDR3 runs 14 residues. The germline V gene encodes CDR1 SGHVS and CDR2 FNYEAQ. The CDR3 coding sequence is TGTGCCAGCAGCCCGACCGGGGCAGGCCATGGCTACACCTTC. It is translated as CASSPTGAGHGYTF.

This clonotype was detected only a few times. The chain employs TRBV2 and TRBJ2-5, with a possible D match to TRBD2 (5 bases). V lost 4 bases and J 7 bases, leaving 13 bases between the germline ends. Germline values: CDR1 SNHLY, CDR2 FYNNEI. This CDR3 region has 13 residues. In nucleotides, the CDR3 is TGTGCCAGCAGTGGCCTAGCCTGGGGGACCCAGTACTTC. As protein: CASSGLAWGTQYF.

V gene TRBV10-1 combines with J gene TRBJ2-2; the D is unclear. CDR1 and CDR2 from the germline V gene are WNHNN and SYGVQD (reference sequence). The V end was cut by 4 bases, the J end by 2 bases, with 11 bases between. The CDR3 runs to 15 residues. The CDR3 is CASSVMASNTGELFF. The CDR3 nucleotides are TGCGCCAGCAGTGTCATGGCCAGTAACACCGGGGAGCTGTTTTTT.

Here the CDR3 reads CASSLYYSGQETQYF. CDR3 DNA: TGTGCCAGCAGTCTCTACTATAGCGGCCAAGAGACCCAGTACTTC. The J gene is TRBJ2-5, the V gene TRBV7-6; perhaps TRBD2 as D (6 bases). Trimming took off 6 bases at V and 1 base at J, with 15 bases between the two ends. This CDR3 region has 15 residues. Germline CDR1 reads SGHVS; CDR2 reads FNYEAQ.

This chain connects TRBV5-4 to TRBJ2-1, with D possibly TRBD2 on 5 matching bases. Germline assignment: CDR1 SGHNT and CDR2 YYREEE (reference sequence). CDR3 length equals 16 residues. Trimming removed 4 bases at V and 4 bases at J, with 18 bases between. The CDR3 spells CASSTGRDAVYNEQFF. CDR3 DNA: TGTGCCAGCAGCACCGGACGGGATGCGGTTTACAATGAGCAGTTCTTC.

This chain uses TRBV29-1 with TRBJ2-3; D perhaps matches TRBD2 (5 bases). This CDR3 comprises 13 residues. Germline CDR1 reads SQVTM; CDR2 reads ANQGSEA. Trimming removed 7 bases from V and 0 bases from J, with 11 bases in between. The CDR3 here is CSGRKTSTDTQYF. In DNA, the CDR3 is TGCAGCGGGAGGAAGACTAGCACAGATACGCAGTATTTT.

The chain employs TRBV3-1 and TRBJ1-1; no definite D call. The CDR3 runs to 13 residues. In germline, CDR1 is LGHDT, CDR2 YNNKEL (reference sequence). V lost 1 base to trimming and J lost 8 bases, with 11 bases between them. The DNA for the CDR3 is TGTGCCAGCAGCCAAGTGGGGATTGGGGAAGCTTTCTTT. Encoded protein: CASSQVGIGEAFF.

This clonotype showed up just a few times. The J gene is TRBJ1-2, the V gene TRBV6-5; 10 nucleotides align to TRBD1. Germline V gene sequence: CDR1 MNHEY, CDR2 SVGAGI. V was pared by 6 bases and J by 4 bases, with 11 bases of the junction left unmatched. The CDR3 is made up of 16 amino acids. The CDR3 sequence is CASRDATGGEGYGYTF. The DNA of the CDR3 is TGTGCCAGCAGAGACGCGACAGGGGGCGAAGGCTATGGCTACACCTTC.

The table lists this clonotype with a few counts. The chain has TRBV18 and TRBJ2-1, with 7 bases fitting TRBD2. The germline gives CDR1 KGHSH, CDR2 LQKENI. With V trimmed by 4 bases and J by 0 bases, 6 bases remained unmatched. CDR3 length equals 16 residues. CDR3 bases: TGTGCCAGCTCACTCACCCGCGGGAGCTCCTACAATGAGCAGTTCTTC. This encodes CASSLTRGSSYNEQFF.

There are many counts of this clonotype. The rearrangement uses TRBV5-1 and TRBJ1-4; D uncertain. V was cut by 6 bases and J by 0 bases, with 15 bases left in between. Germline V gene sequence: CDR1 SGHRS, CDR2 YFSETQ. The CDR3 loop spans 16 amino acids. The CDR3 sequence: CASTPGSSTTNEKLFF. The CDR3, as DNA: TGCGCCAGCACCCCCGGGTCTTCCACAACTAATGAAAAACTGTTTTTT.

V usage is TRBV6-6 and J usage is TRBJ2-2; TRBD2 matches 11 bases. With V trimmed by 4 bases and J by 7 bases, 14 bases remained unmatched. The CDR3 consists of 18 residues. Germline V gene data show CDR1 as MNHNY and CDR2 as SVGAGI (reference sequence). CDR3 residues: CASSLATSGALKIGELFF. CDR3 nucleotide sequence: TGTGCCAGCAGTTTGGCGACTAGCGGGGCCCTTAAAATCGGGGAGCTGTTTTTT.

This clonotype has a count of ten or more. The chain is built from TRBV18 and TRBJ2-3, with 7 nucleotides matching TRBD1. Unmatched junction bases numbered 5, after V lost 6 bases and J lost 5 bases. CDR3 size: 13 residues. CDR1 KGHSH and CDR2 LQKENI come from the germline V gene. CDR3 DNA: TGTGCCAGCTCTCAGGGGGAAGGAGATACGCAGTATTTT. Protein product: CASSQGEGDTQYF.

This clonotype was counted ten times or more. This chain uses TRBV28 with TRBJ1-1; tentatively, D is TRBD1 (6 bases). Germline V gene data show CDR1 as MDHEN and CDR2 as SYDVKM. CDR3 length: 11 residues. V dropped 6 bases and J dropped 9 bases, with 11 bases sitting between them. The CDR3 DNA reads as TGTGCCAGCAGCCAAGACAGGAAAGCTTTCTTT. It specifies CASSQDRKAFF.

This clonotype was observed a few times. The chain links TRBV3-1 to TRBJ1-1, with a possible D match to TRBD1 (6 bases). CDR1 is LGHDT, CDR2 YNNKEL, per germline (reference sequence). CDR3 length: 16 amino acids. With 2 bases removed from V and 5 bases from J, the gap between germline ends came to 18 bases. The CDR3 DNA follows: TGTGCCAGCAGCCAAAAGGGAAGGGGGTATCGGACTGAAGCTTTCTTT. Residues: CASSQKGRGYRTEAFF.

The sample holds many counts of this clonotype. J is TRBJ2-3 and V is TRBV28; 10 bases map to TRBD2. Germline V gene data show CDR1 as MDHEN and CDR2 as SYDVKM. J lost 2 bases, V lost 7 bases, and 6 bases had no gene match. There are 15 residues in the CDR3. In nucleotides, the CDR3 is TGTGCCAGCACTAATCTAGCGGGGGCCACAGATACGCAGTATTTT. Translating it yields CASTNLAGATDTQYF.

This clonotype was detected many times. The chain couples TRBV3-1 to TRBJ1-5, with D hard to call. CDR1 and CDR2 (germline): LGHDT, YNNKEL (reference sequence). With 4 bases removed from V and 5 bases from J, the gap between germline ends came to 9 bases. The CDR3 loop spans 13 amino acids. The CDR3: CASSRSRDQPQHF. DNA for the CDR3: TGTGCCAGCAGCCGAAGTCGGGATCAGCCCCAGCATTTT. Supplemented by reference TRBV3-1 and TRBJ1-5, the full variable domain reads DTAVSQTPKYLVTQMGNDKSIKCEQNLGHDTMYWYKQDSKKFLKIMFSYNNKELIINETVPNRFSPKSPDKAHLNLHINSLELGDSAVYFCASSRSRDQPQHFGDGTRLSIL.

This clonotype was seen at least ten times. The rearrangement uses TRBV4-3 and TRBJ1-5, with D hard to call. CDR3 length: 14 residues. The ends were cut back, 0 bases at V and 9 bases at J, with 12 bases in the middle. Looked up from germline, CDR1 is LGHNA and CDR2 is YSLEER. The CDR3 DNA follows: TGCGCCAGCAGCCAAGATTTGGGGTCCTCGCCCCAGCATTTT. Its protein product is CASSQDLGSSPQHF.

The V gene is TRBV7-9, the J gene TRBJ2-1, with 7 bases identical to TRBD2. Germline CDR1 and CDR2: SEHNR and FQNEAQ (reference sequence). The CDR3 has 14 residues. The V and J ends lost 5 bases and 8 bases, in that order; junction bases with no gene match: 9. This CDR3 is CASSADWAGDEQFF. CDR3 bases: TGTGCCAGCAGCGCCGACTGGGCGGGAGATGAGCAGTTCTTC.

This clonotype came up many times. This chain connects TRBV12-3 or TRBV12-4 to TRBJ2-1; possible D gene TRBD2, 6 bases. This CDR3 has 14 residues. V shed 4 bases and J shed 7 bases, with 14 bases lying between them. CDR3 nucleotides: TGTGCCAGCAGTTCCCCCATTGGGACTAATGAGCAGTTCTTC. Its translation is CASSSPIGTNEQFF.

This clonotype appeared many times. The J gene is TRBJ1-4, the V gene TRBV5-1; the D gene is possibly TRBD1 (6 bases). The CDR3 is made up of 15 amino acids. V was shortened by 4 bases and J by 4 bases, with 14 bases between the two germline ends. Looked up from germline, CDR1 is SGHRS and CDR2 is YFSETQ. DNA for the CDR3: TGCGCCAGCAGCAAGCAGGGGTTGAGTAATGAAAAACTGTTTTTT. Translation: CASSKQGLSNEKLFF.

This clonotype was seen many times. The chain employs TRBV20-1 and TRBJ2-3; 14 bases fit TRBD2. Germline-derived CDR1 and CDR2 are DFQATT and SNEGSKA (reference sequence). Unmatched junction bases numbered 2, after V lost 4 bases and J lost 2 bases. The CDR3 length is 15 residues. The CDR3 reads CSATGLAGVTDTQYF. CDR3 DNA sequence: TGCAGTGCTACGGGACTAGCGGGAGTCACAGATACGCAGTATTTT.

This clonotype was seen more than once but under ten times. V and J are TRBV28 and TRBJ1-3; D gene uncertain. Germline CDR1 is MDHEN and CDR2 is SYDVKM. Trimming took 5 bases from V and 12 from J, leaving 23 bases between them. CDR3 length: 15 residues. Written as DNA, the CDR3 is TGTGCCAGCAGTCTCGGACCATACGGAGATCTCGGCATATATTTT. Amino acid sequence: CASSLGPYGDLGIYF. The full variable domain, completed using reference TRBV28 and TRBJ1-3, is DVKVTQSSRYLVKRTGEKVFLECVQDMDHENMFWYRQDPGLGLRLIYFSYDVKMKEKGDIPEGYSVSREKKERFSLILESASTNQTSMYLCASSLGPYGDLGIYFGEGSWLTVV.